This T cell receptor (beta chain) was sequenced during a study of cytomegalovirus exposure and HLA in healthy donors. Whole-study context: The approximately 700 first-cohort repertoires shared a platform with the roughly 130 validation repertoires, as reported in a later analysis. The study's findings and limits: In vitro testing confirmed a few CMV-associated chains as specific for CMV antigens. Many donors carried some public TCRs, although rarity characterized most TCR sequences. A subsequent analysis found that TCR clusters from the first cohort also tended to co-occur in the 90 to 150 validation repertoires, with approximately 95% of cluster scores above 0.

Trimming took 1 base from V and 2 from J, leaving 12 bases between them. Germline loops: CDR1 LNHNV, CDR2 YYDKDF (reference sequence). The CDR3 totals 15 residues. Profiled with immunoSEQ multiplex PCR; TCRdb holds only in-frame clones, not every one. The sample consists of some 110,000 clones, 88% of them appearing once. Comment on this clone: Its specificity is not known.

This sequence joins TRBV15 and TRBJ2-7, with a weak D call TRBD2 (6 bases). Sequences were obtained from PBMCs. This receptor was identified in a woman between 18 and 29 years old in good health and CMV-seropositive. CDR3 bases: TGTGCCACCAGCAGAGGCCTCGGGGGACCCTACGAGCAGTACTTC. Protein: CATSRGLGGPYEQYF.